These 17 T cell receptor beta chains came from one sample sequenced in a study of OX40 agonist ivuxolimab in advanced cancers. Sequencing used immunoSEQ multiplex PCR; TCRdb keeps in-frame clones, though not all of them. The sample yields nearly 70,000 clones, just over 85% seen once. The input for sequencing was CD4+ or CD8+ T cells sorted from blood, taken in a trial of the OX40 agonist ivuxolimab. The receptors were gathered from an adult with an advanced solid tumor such as melanoma, head and neck, liver or kidney cancer.

CDR3 bases: TGTGCCAGCAGCTTACTGGCAGGTGGAAACTATGGCTACACCTTC. Translating it yields CASSLLAGGNYGYTF. The V gene is TRBV7-9, the J gene TRBJ1-2; D gene uncertain. Germline loops: CDR1 SEHNR, CDR2 FQNEAQ (reference sequence). The CDR3 is made up of 15 amino acids. The V gene lost 2 bases and the J gene lost 2 bases, with 12 bases spanning the gap. Full variable domain (outside the CDR3, taken from reference TRBV7-9 and TRBJ1-2): DTGVSQNPRHKITKRGQNVTFRCDPISEHNRLYWYRQTLGQGPEFLTYFQNEAQLEKSRLLSDRFSAERPKGSFSTLEIQRTEQGDSAMYLCASSLLAGGNYGYTFGSGTRLTVV.

V gene TRBV7-2 combines with J gene TRBJ2-1, with 7 bases identical to TRBD2. The germline gives CDR1 SGHTA, CDR2 FQGNSA. With V trimmed by 4 bases and J by 3 bases, 6 bases remained unmatched. The CDR3 consists of 15 residues. CDR3 in DNA: TGTGCCAGCAGCTCCCGTTGGGGGGGCTACAATGAGCAGTTCTTC. Its protein product is CASSSRWGGYNEQFF.

This chain connects TRBV5-6 to TRBJ2-4; D perhaps matches TRBD1 (6 bases). Germline V gene lookup returns CDR1 SGHDT and CDR2 YYEEEE. The CDR3 loop spans 15 amino acids. The V and J ends lost 4 bases and 0 bases respectively, with 11 bases between them. As DNA, the CDR3 is TGTGCCAGCAGCATCCTACAGGGAGCCAAAAACATTCAGTACTTC. Translation gives CASSILQGAKNIQYF.

The chain carries TRBV25-1 and TRBJ1-1; 9 nucleotides match TRBD1. This CDR3 has 15 residues. Germline CDR1 is MGHDK and CDR2 is SYGVNS. V shed 3 bases, J shed 7 bases, and the junction held 9 bases outside the gene matches. CDR3 region: CASSEGTGLLSEAFF. The DNA of the CDR3 is TGTGCCAGCAGTGAGGGGACAGGGCTTCTAAGTGAAGCTTTCTTT.

This sequence joins TRBV27 and TRBJ2-3; 9 nucleotides agree with TRBD2. Trimming cost V 3 bases and J 0 bases; bases outside gene matches: 4. CDR3 length: 16 residues. The germline V gene encodes CDR1 MNHEY and CDR2 SMNVEV (reference sequence). CDR3 region: CASSFTSGRSTDTQYF. The CDR3 nucleotides are TGTGCCAGCAGTTTCACTAGCGGGCGTAGCACAGATACGCAGTATTTT.

V gene TRBV30 combines with J gene TRBJ1-1; D uncertain. CDR3 length: 13 amino acids. Germline assignment: CDR1 GTSNPN and CDR2 SVGIG (reference sequence). Trimming pared 1 base from V and 8 bases from J, leaving 14 bases between. The CDR3 sequence is CAWSGGIGAEAFF. CDR3 bases: TGTGCCTGGAGTGGTGGTATTGGTGCAGAAGCTTTCTTT.

The chain is built from TRBV4-2 and TRBJ1-6, with D possibly TRBD1 on 5 matching bases. Trimming left V 0 bases short and J 5 bases short, with 11 bases between. Germline V gene data show CDR1 as LGHNA and CDR2 as YNFKEQ. This CDR3 contains 16 residues. The CDR3 loop is CASSQDHGGNNSPLHF. DNA for the CDR3: TGTGCCAGCAGCCAAGATCACGGGGGGAATAATTCACCCCTCCACTTT.

The chain combines TRBV20-1 with TRBJ2-1; D remains unclear. V was pared by 3 bases and J by 4 bases, with 4 bases between. Germline values: CDR1 DFQATT, CDR2 SNEGSKA (reference sequence). The CDR3 runs to 11 residues. The CDR3, as DNA: TGCAGTGCTAGCCCATACAATGAGCAGTTCTTC. Protein product: CSASPYNEQFF.

The rearrangement joins TRBV19 to TRBJ2-5; D gene uncertain. Germline loops: CDR1 LNHDA, CDR2 SQIVND (reference sequence). Trimming cost V 1 base and J 4 bases, with 22 bases left between them. This CDR3 is built from 18 residues. The CDR3 is CASSIVVGSEPMGETQYF. Written as DNA, the CDR3 is TGTGCCAGTAGTATAGTGGTTGGATCGGAACCGATGGGAGAGACCCAGTACTTC.

This chain connects TRBV9 to TRBJ2-7; tentative D call: TRBD2 (6 bases). Trimming removed 4 bases at V and 6 bases at J, with 17 bases between. Germline loops: CDR1 SGDLS, CDR2 YYNGEE. The CDR3 runs 14 residues. The CDR3 nucleotides are TGTGCCAGCAGCCCCATCGGGGGTCCGACCGAGCAGTACTTC. Encoded protein: CASSPIGGPTEQYF. Full variable domain (outside the CDR3, taken from reference TRBV9 and TRBJ2-7): DSGVTQTPKHLITATGQRVTLRCSPRSGDLSVYWYQQSLDQGLQFLIQYYNGEERAKGNILERFSAQQFPDLHSELNLSSLELGDSALYFCASSPIGGPTEQYFGPGTRLTVT.

The gene calls are TRBV6-5 and TRBJ2-7; D possibly matches TRBD1 or TRBD2 (5 bases each). V was trimmed by 2 bases and J by 3 bases, leaving 11 bases between them. The length of the CDR3 is 14 residues. CDR1 is MNHEY, CDR2 SVGAGI, per germline. The CDR3 loop is CASSYGGGGYEQYF. The CDR3 nucleotides are TGTGCCAGCAGTTACGGTGGTGGGGGCTACGAGCAGTACTTC.

The genes are TRBV7-2 and TRBJ1-6; TRBD1 is a possible D gene (5 bases). Germline lookup yields CDR1 SGHTA and CDR2 FQGNSA. The CDR3 totals 14 residues. Between the trimmed V and J ends, which lost 9 bases and 6 bases, there was a span of 15 bases. CDR3 protein: CASKSRETNSPLHF. For the CDR3, the DNA is TGTGCCAGTAAGAGCAGGGAGACTAATTCACCCCTCCACTTT.

This clone was seen a handful of times. V gene TRBV27 combines with J gene TRBJ2-5; 8 positions agree with TRBD1. The V segment lost 5 bases and the J segment 5 bases; nucleotides outside the gene matches: 10. Germline CDR1 reads MNHEY; CDR2 reads SMNVEV (reference sequence). The CDR3 spans 15 residues. CDR3 sequence: CASSPGQAGWETQYF. The CDR3, as DNA: TGTGCCAGCAGTCCGGGACAGGCCGGCTGGGAGACCCAGTACTTC.

This clone was observed a single time. V gene TRBV5-6 combines with J gene TRBJ1-4; 9 bases agree with TRBD1. Germline V lookup: CDR1 SGHDT, CDR2 YYEEEE. This CDR3 is 15 amino acids long. V trimming: 0 bases; J trimming: 5 bases; junction bases outside the gene matches: 2. Written as DNA, the CDR3 is TGTGCCAGCAGCTTGGGGGGGACAGGGAATGAAAAACTGTTTTTT. Encoded protein: CASSLGGTGNEKLFF. Filled out from reference TRBV5-6 and TRBJ1-4, the complete variable domain reads DAGVTQSPTHLIKTRGQQVTLRCSPKSGHDTVSWYQQALGQGPQFIFQYYEEEERQRGNFPDRFSGHQFPNYSSELNVNALLLGDSALYLCASSLGGTGNEKLFFGSGTQLSVL.

This chain links TRBV28 with TRBJ1-2; D might be TRBD1 (5 bases). Trimming pared 4 bases from V and 8 bases from J, leaving 14 bases between. Germline CDR1 is MDHEN and CDR2 is SYDVKM. The CDR3 spans 13 residues. CDR3 loop: CASSSPSGLGYTF. CDR3 DNA sequence: TGTGCCAGCAGTTCACCCTCAGGGTTAGGCTACACCTTC.

The gene calls are TRBV28 and TRBJ2-7; D not certain. The CDR3 has 12 amino acids. Trimming left V 2 bases short and J 5 bases short, with 7 bases between. Per germline, CDR1 MDHEN and CDR2 SYDVKM. The CDR3 protein is CASSLPRNEQYF. In nucleotides, the CDR3 is TGTGCCAGCAGTTTACCGAGGAACGAGCAGTACTTC.

V and J are TRBV5-8 and TRBJ1-2; D unclear. CDR3 length: 16 residues. V lost 2 bases and J 1 base, leaving 15 bases between the germline ends. Germline V gene lookup returns CDR1 SGHTS and CDR2 YDEGEE. The CDR3 protein is CASSFLPGDFNYGYTF. The CDR3, as DNA: TGTGCCAGCAGCTTTCTCCCAGGCGACTTTAACTATGGCTACACCTTC.